Described below is a single T cell receptor beta chain sequence and its context. Its antigen target is currently unknown. No base qualities exist here, and no much larger clone lies one base off it. This entry comes from a study of blood T cell repertoires in COVID-19 (dated by TCRdb to about 2020). A note on the overall study: The collaborator samples originated in the United States, Italy and Spain and spanned the acute and convalescent phases of COVID-19. The material from the prospective study consisted of cDNA or gDNA derived from T cells, B-cell-depleted T cells, or PBMCs. Subjects who had been exposed to COVID-19, were actively infected with it, or had recovered from it provided the deeply sampled blood TCRbeta repertoires that made up the dataset. The repertoires were released in a freely available public database intended as a resource for research on the immune response to SARS-CoV-2. Samples came from the ongoing ImmuneRACE study (first 160 participants) plus 1,254 subjects from 6 global collaborators. Sample metadata almost always included a de-identified subject ID, COVID-19 status, age in years and sex. HLA class I and class II types, where available, came from metadata supplied by the sample provider rather than from assay-based typing. The research as a whole found: Clinical and demographic metadata were provided uncurated, with the amount varying by source and participant.

Collaborating institutions collected whole blood in K2EDTA tubes following their own protocols. For TCRbeta analysis, collaborators shipped samples in one of three forms: frozen whole blood, isolated PBMCs, or DNA extracted from either of those sample types. The immunoSEQ Assay, a bias-controlled multiplex PCR, was used to amplify TCRbeta CDR3 regions from genomic DNA. The original methods were these. The number of nucleated cells in each sample was estimated from the amplification of reference gene primers within the assay. Sequence reads were collapsed and filtered to measure the absolute abundance of every unique TCRbeta CDR3 rearrangement. For each sample, productive Simpson clonality was calculated by taking the square root of Simpson's diversity index across productive rearrangements. The source is immuneACCESS, and TCRdb retained only in-frame sequences with V and J called. Part of the clones is not carried over; for the studies checked, unresolved V genes explain less than half of this, and the remainder is unexplained. The DNA gave D and trimming, while V, J and clone size come from that table. Here the sample has hundreds of thousands of clones; around 86% occur a single time. The ten largest clonotypes hold 1% to 1.5% of the sample.

The CDR3 goes from the cysteine to the phenylalanine over 14 residues. Only the CDR3 DNA is retained, 42 bases long and in frame from the first base. CDR1 and CDR2, looked up from the germline V gene, are SNHLY and FYNNEI. V ends up 4 bases short and J 9 bases short, with an unmatched junction base count of 11. The chain couples TRBV2 to TRBJ1-2; TRBD1 agrees with 7 junctional bases. Sequenced sample: peripheral blood. This sequence originates from a man in his 70s with acute or convalescent COVID-19. CDR3 sequence: CASSGDRVEYRYTF. The sequence in DNA is TGTGCCAGCAGTGGTGACAGGGTGGAATATCGCTACACCTTC. The full variable domain, completed from the reference TRBV2 and TRBJ1-2 proteins outside the CDR3, reads EPEVTQTPSHQVTQMGQEVILRCVPISNHLYFYWYRQILGQKVEFLVSFYNNEISEKSEIFDDQFSVERPDGSNFTLKIRSTKLEDSAMYFCASSGDRVEYRYTFGSGTRLTVV.